The 8 T cell receptor beta chains below were found in one sample sequenced in a study of shared clonotypes between healthy human individuals. Only in-frame clones appear in the TCRdb table, and some are missing; sequencing was by immunoSEQ multiplex PCR. The sample lists 470,000 or so clones, about 84% seen once, with more than 9.5% in the top ten. The material sequenced was PBMCs. The receptors here all came from a woman aged 40-49 years in good health. Some clones in this sample may be carry-over from other donors' samples.

In this sample, this clone turned up once. This chain uses TRBV2 with TRBJ1-4; TRBD1 aligns across 7 bases. Germline V gene lookup returns CDR1 SNHLY and CDR2 FYNNEI. The J segment lost 6 bases and the V segment lost 6 bases, leaving 10 bases of the junction unmatched. CDR3 length: 15 residues. CDR3 protein: CASSRRQGRYEKLFF. CDR3 DNA sequence: TGTGCCAGCAGCCGACGACAGGGACGGTATGAAAAACTGTTTTTT.

This clone was picked up a small number of times. The V and J genes are TRBV10-1 and TRBJ2-5; D possibly corresponds to TRBD1 (6 bases). The germline V and J ends were trimmed by 4 bases and 1 base, with 16 bases remaining between them. Germline V gene lookup returns CDR1 WNHNN and CDR2 SYGVQD (reference sequence). This CDR3 has 16 amino acids. The DNA of the CDR3 is TGCGCCAGCAGTGGGGGGCCGGGACGGGCCCAAGAGACCCAGTACTTC. As protein: CASSGGPGRAQETQYF.

V usage is TRBV10-3 and J usage is TRBJ1-1, with 7 bases fitting TRBD1. The CDR3 runs 14 residues. Germline V gene sequence: CDR1 ENHRY, CDR2 SYGVKD. V shed 5 bases, J shed 7 bases, and the junction held 10 bases outside the gene matches. Here the CDR3 DNA reads TGTGCCATCAGTAATCAGGGGGGGGCGGTTGAAGCTTTCTTT. Encoded protein: CAISNQGGAVEAFF.

The V call is TRBV9, the J call TRBJ2-1; 7 bases align to TRBD2. V dropped 0 bases and J dropped 10; count of bases not matched to a gene: 4. Per germline, CDR1 SGDLS and CDR2 YYNGEE. CDR3 length equals 13 residues. The CDR3 spells CASSVAGGSEQFF. CDR3 nucleotide sequence: TGTGCCAGCAGCGTAGCCGGCGGGAGCGAGCAGTTCTTC.

This rearrangement joins TRBV30 to TRBJ2-3; 8 bases align to TRBD1. The CDR3 length is 15 residues. J gave up 2 bases and V 2 bases, and 6 bases lay outside the gene matches. Germline assignment: CDR1 GTSNPN and CDR2 SVGIG (reference sequence). The CDR3 here is CAWSTGTGHTDTQYF. Written as DNA, the CDR3 is TGTGCCTGGAGTACCGGGACAGGTCACACAGATACGCAGTATTTT.

The genes are TRBV7-6 and TRBJ2-1, with 9 bases matching TRBD2. The CDR3 spans 15 residues. J was trimmed by 8 bases and V by 5 bases; bases with no gene match: 10. CDR1 is SGHVS, CDR2 FNYEAQ, per germline. The CDR3 sequence: CASSLLAGSTDEQFF. DNA of the CDR3: TGTGCCAGCAGCCTCCTAGCGGGGAGCACGGATGAGCAGTTCTTC. The entire variable domain, with the rest obtained from reference TRBV7-6 and TRBJ2-1, is as follows: GAGVSQSPRYKVTKRGQDVALRCDPISGHVSLYWYRQALGQGPEFLTYFNYEAQQDKSGLPNDRFSAERPEGSISTLTIQRTEQRDSAMYRCASSLLAGSTDEQFFGPGTRLTVL.

The chain carries TRBV28 and TRBJ2-1, with 9 bases fitting TRBD1. J was trimmed by 3 bases and V by 5 bases; bases with no gene match: 8. The CDR3 is 16 residues long. Germline CDR1 and CDR2: MDHEN and SYDVKM. The CDR3 nucleotides are TGTGCCAGCAGTCCCCGACAGGGGGAGCTCTACAATGAGCAGTTCTTC. As protein: CASSPRQGELYNEQFF.

A word on this clone: It differs at one base from a far larger clone, so likely a read error. This chain joins TRBV7-8 and TRBJ1-2, with 7 nucleotides matching TRBD1. The CDR3 is made up of 14 amino acids. Germline loops: CDR1 SGHVS, CDR2 FQNEAQ. The V gene end was trimmed by 4 bases and the J gene end by 0 bases; junction bases not matched to a gene: 2. The CDR3 reads CASSSTGANYGYTF. The CDR3, as DNA: TGTGCCAGCAGCTCAACAGGGGCTAACTATGGCTACACCTTC.